These 4 T cell receptor beta chains share one sample of origin, sequenced in a study of blood T cell repertoires in COVID-19. The repertoire was sequenced with immunoSEQ multiplex PCR; TCRdb's copy has only in-frame clones and lacks some. This table has more than 120,000 clones, approximately 87% appearing once. The sample consisted of peripheral blood. The receptors were gathered from a woman aged 50 to 65 with active or convalescent COVID-19.

The chain recombines TRBV28 with TRBJ2-3; possibly TRBD1 for D (6 bases). This CDR3 spans 15 amino acids. Germline CDR1 MDHEN, CDR2 SYDVKM. The V end was cut by 2 bases, the J end by 8 bases, with 17 bases between. This CDR3 reads CASSLHGHRRGTQYF. The CDR3, as DNA: TGTGCCAGCAGTTTACACGGACACCGCAGGGGTACGCAGTATTTT.

CDR3 in DNA: TGTGCCAGCAGTTTCTTAGCGGGAGGGCCTTACGAGCAGTACTTC. This translates into CASSFLAGGPYEQYF. The chain joins TRBV6-2 or TRBV6-3 to TRBJ2-7, with 11 nucleotides matching TRBD2. J lost 4 bases, V lost 4 bases, and 6 bases had no gene match. This CDR3 has 15 amino acids. Germline V gene sequence: CDR1 MNHEY, CDR2 SVGEGT.

The chain links TRBV20-1 to TRBJ2-5; D is uncertain. CDR1 and CDR2 (germline): DFQATT, SNEGSKA (reference sequence). Trimming stripped 6 bases from V and 3 bases from J, with 5 bases between. The CDR3 has 10 residues. In DNA form, the CDR3 reads TGCAGTGCCCTAAAAGAGACCCAGTACTTC. It codes for CSALKETQYF.

This clone was counted once. The genes are TRBV4-2 and TRBJ2-3; 8 nucleotides align to TRBD2. Germline-derived CDR1 and CDR2 are LGHNA and YNFKEQ. The junction had 2 bases not matched to a gene; V was cut back by 0 bases and J by 0 bases. The CDR3 consists of 16 residues. The CDR3 is CASSQEERGSTDTQYF. DNA of the CDR3: TGTGCCAGCAGCCAAGAGGAGCGGGGGAGCACAGATACGCAGTATTTT.